Below are 15 T cell receptor beta chains sequenced from a single sample in a study of post-analysis software for immune sequencing data. TCR beta cDNA libraries had unique molecular identifiers. TCRdb reprocessed the PCR reads with MiXCR, giving one entry per CDR3 protein. The sample contains hundreds of thousands of distinct CDR3 sequences, 25% to 30% of which appear only once. Study outcomes and limitations: With TRBV5-6, TRBV5-1 and TRBV20-1 included, about five TRBV segments were more frequent in patients than in controls.

No antigen has been assigned to these receptors. What was sequenced was blood. The source of these receptors is a girl aged 10 to 17 with multiple sclerosis.

This clonotype was counted a single time. In DNA form, the CDR3 reads TGCGCCAGCAGCTCCGGACTAGCGGGGGGGTTTGTTGACAATGAGCAGTTCTTC. Amino acids: CASSSGLAGGFVDNEQFF. This chain uses TRBV5-1 with TRBJ2-1; 15 bases are a match to TRBD2. Per germline, CDR1 SGHRS and CDR2 YFSETQ. V shed 3 bases, J shed 5 bases, and the junction held 9 bases outside the gene matches. The CDR3 spans 18 residues.

Only a few counts were recorded for this clonotype. J is TRBJ1-4 and V is TRBV4-3; a possible D gene is TRBD1 (5 bases). Trimming took off 0 bases at V and 10 bases at J, with 18 bases between the two ends. The CDR3 totals 16 residues. Per germline, CDR1 LGHNA and CDR2 YSLEER. CDR3 sequence reads: CASSQDRATPGRKLFF. In DNA form, the CDR3 reads TGCGCCAGCAGCCAAGATCGTGCGACCCCGGGACGAAAACTGTTTTTT.

In its sample, this clonotype was seen a few times. At one end the junction does not follow the germline gene, possibly because of a read error. V and J are TRBV20-1 and TRBJ2-7; D is perhaps TRBD2 (6 bases). Germline V gene sequence: CDR1 DFQATT, CDR2 SNEGSKA (reference sequence). This CDR3 region has 15 residues. CDR3 residues: CSAREPGSRWREQYF. The CDR3, as DNA: TGCAGTGCTCGAGAGCCCGGGAGTCGGTGGCGCGAGCAGTACTTC.

This clonotype was seen a few times. CDR3 loop: CASSAQKGARDTQYF. In nucleotides, the CDR3 is TGTGCCAGCAGTGCCCAGAAAGGGGCGCGAGATACGCAGTATTTT. This chain joins TRBV12-3 or TRBV12-4 and TRBJ2-3, with a tentative D call TRBD1 (5 bases). The CDR3 is made up of 15 amino acids. Between the trimmed V and J ends, which lost 5 bases and 5 bases, there was a span of 17 bases.

This chain links TRBV7-9 with TRBJ1-1, with 7 bases that match TRBD1. CDR1 and CDR2 from the germline V gene are SEHNR and FQNEAQ (reference sequence). J gave up 3 bases and V 2 bases, and 3 bases lay outside the gene matches. The CDR3 is made up of 14 amino acids. The CDR3 loop is CASSLTGVDTEAFF. The CDR3 DNA sequence: TGTGCCAGCAGCTTAACAGGGGTCGACACTGAAGCTTTCTTT.

The chain employs TRBV7-2 and TRBJ2-7; no clear D. The germline V and J ends were trimmed by 8 bases and 4 bases, with 12 bases remaining between them. The CDR3 is 12 residues long. CDR1 SGHTA and CDR2 FQGNSA come from the germline V gene. CDR3 nucleotide sequence: TGTGCCAGCGGGGATAGGTGGTACGAGCAGTACTTC. Its protein product is CASGDRWYEQYF.

The rearrangement uses TRBV7-8 and TRBJ2-4; D ambiguous. The germline gives CDR1 SGHVS, CDR2 FQNEAQ. Trimming stripped 2 bases from V and 5 bases from J, with 7 bases between. This CDR3 is 13 amino acids long. CDR3 bases: TGTGCCAGCAGCTTACAGAATCAAAACATTCAGTACTTC. Translated: CASSLQNQNIQYF.

The J gene is TRBJ2-1, the V gene TRBV29-1; 8 bases map to TRBD2. V lost 6 bases and J lost 4; bases outside the gene matches: 2. Germline V gene lookup returns CDR1 SQVTM and CDR2 ANQGSEA. CDR3 size: 12 residues. CDR3 protein: CSVGLAYNEQFF. The DNA for the CDR3 is TGCAGCGTAGGACTAGCTTACAATGAGCAGTTCTTC.

This clonotype has just a few counts. The V and J genes are TRBV11-2 and TRBJ2-3, with D hard to call. The V gene lost 5 bases and the J gene lost 2 bases, with 11 bases spanning the gap. The germline gives CDR1 SGHAT, CDR2 FQNNGV. The CDR3 length is 14 residues. The CDR3 DNA reads TGTGCCAGCAGCAGAATAACACTCACAGATACGCAGTATTTT. It specifies CASSRITLTDTQYF.

J is TRBJ1-6 and V is TRBV12-3 or TRBV12-4, with D unclear. This CDR3 comprises 15 residues. The V end lost 5 bases, the J end lost 6 bases, and 14 bases lay between the germline ends. The CDR3 sequence: CASSPPVVGNSPLHF. For the CDR3, the DNA is TGTGCCAGCAGTCCCCCCGTGGTGGGTAATTCACCCCTCCACTTT.

The rearrangement links TRBV2 to TRBJ2-3, with 7 bases matching TRBD2. The CDR3 contains 15 residues. V trimming: 6 bases; J trimming: 0 bases; junction bases outside the gene matches: 6. Looked up from germline, CDR1 is SNHLY and CDR2 is FYNNEI. The CDR3, as DNA: TGTGCCAGCAGAGCGGGACGGACTAGCACAGATACGCAGTATTTT. Translated, it gives CASRAGRTSTDTQYF.

The table lists this clonotype with many counts. CDR3 loop: CAIRPSGSSYEQYF. In nucleotides, the CDR3 is TGTGCCATCAGACCGAGCGGGTCCTCCTACGAGCAGTACTTC. The V gene is TRBV10-3, the J gene TRBJ2-7; possibly TRBD2 for D (6 bases). Germline lookup yields CDR1 ENHRY and CDR2 SYGVKD. V was shortened by 6 bases and J by 0 bases, with 12 bases between the two germline ends. This CDR3 region has 14 residues.

The CDR3 bases are TGTGCCAGCAGTTATCTGTCATCTTCACTAGCGGGATACGAGCAGTACTTC. Protein product: CASSYLSSSLAGYEQYF. The V and J genes are TRBV6-2 or TRBV6-3 and TRBJ2-7, with 10 positions matching TRBD2. This CDR3 region has 17 residues. Trimming took 3 bases from V and 4 from J; bases not matched to a gene: 12. CDR1 and CDR2 from the germline V gene are MNHEY and SVGEGT.

The gene calls are TRBV4-3 and TRBJ2-7; D unclear. Per germline, CDR1 LGHNA and CDR2 YSLEER. V lost 1 base and J 3 bases, leaving 13 bases between the germline ends. The CDR3 length is 15 residues. The CDR3 DNA follows: TGCGCCAGCAGCCAAGGTAAAGCTGGTGGCTACGAGCAGTACTTC. Its translation is CASSQGKAGGYEQYF.

With regard to this clonotype: The junction differs from germline at one of its ends, possibly a read error. The rearrangement links TRBV24-1 to TRBJ2-1; TRBD1 agrees at 7 bases. Germline lookup yields CDR1 KGHDR and CDR2 SFDVKD. The length of the CDR3 is 16 residues. The CDR3 bases are TGTGCCCCCAGTGATTTGAGGCAGGGGGATCGGGTTGAGCAGTTCTTC. It encodes CAPSDLRQGDRVEQFF.